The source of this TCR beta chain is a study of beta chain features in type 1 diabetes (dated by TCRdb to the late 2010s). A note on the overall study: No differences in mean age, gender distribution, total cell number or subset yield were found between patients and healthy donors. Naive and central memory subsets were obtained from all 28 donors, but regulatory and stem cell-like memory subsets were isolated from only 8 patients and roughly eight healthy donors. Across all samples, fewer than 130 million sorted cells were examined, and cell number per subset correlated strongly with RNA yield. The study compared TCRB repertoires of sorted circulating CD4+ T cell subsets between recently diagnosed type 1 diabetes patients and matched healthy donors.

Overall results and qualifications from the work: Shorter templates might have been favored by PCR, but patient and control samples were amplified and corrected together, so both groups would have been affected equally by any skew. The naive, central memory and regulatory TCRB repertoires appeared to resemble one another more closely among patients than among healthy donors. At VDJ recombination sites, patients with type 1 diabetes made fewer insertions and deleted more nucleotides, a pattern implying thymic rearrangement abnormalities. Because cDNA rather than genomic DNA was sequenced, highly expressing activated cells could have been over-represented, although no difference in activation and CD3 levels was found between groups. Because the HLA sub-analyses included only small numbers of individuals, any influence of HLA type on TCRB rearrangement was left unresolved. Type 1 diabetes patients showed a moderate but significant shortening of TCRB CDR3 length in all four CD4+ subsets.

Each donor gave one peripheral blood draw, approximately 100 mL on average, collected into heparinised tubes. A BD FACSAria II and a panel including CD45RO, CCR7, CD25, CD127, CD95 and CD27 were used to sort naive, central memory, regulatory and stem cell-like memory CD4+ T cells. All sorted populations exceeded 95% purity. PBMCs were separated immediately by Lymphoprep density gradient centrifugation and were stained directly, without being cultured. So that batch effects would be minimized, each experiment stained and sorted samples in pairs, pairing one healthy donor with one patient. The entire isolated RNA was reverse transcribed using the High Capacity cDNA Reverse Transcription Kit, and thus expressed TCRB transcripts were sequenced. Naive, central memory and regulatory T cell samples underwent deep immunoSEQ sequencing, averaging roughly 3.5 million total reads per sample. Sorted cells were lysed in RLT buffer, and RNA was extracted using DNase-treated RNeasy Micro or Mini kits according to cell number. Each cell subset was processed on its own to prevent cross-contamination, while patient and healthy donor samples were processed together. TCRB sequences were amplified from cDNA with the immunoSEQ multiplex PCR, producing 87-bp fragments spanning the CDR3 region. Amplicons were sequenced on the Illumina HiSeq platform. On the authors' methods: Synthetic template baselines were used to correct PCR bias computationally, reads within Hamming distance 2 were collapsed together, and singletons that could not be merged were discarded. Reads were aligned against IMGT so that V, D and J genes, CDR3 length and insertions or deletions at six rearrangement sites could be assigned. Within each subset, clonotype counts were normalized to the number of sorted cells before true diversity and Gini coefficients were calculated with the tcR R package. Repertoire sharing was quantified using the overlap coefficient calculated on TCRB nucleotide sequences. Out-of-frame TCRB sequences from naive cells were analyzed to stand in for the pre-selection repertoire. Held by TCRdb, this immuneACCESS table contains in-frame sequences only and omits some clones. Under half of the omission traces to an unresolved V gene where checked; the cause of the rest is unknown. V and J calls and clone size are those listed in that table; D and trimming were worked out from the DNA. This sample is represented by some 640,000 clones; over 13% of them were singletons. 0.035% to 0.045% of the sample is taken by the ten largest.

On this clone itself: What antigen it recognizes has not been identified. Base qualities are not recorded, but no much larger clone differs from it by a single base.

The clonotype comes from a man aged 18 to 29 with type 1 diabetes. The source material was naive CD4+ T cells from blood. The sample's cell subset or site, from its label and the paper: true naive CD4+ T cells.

The CDR3 protein sequence reads: CASEGRDTEAFF. The DNA sequence reads TGTGCCAGCGAGGGGCGGGACACTGAAGCTTTCTTT. The chain couples TRBV5-4 to TRBJ1-1; matching of 5 bases hints at TRBD1 as the D gene. From cysteine to phenylalanine, the CDR3 is 12 amino acids long. Only the CDR3 DNA stays, 36 bases, in frame from base 1. Reading the germline V gene (reference sequence) gives CDR1 SGHNT and CDR2 YYREEE. V is shortened by 7 bases, J by 3 bases, and the region joining them spans 10 bases.